The 10 T cell receptor beta chains listed next were all sequenced from one sample in a study of cytomegalovirus exposure and HLA in healthy donors. PCR was performed using 60 Vbeta and 13 Jbeta primers. The repertoire was sequenced with immunoSEQ multiplex PCR; TCRdb's copy has only in-frame clones and lacks some. The sample yields 100,000 to 150,000 clones, around 86% seen once. Sequenced material: PBMCs. The receptors stem from a man aged 25 to 40 in good health and CMV-seronegative.

The V call is TRBV7-2, the J call TRBJ2-7, with 9 positions matching TRBD2. V shed 6 bases and J 2 bases; nucleotides not matched to a gene: 8. The length of the CDR3 is 15 residues. CDR1 and CDR2 (germline): SGHTA, FQGNSA. Here the CDR3 reads CASRQRAGGAYEQYF. CDR3 sequence (DNA): TGTGCCAGCAGACAGAGGGCGGGAGGGGCCTACGAGCAGTACTTC. The variable domain in full, with the rest retrieved from reference TRBV7-2 and TRBJ2-7, is GAGVSQSPSNKVTEKGKDVELRCDPISGHTALYWYRQSLGQGLEFLIYFQGNSAPDKSGLPSDRFSAERTGGSVSTLTIQRTQQEDSAVYLCASRQRAGGAYEQYFGPGTRLTVT.

The CDR3 loop is CASSRQGSNTGELFF. CDR3 nucleotide sequence: TGTGCCAGTAGTCGGCAGGGGTCGAACACCGGGGAGCTGTTTTTT. The chain couples TRBV19 to TRBJ2-2, with D maybe TRBD1 (6 bases). V was trimmed by 5 bases and J by 0 bases, leaving 10 bases between them. Germline values: CDR1 LNHDA, CDR2 SQIVND (reference sequence). CDR3 length: 15 amino acids.

As for this clone: At one of its ends the junction is not consistent with the germline gene, which may arise from a read error. The rearrangement joins TRBV5-8 to TRBJ2-4, with 13 bases aligning to TRBD2. The CDR3 length is 17 residues. Germline V CDR1 and CDR2: SGHTS, YDEGEE. Here the CDR3 reads CASSLPLAGGLKNSQYF. Here the CDR3 DNA reads TGTGCCAGCAGCTTGCCACTAGCGGGGGGGCTTAAAAACAGTCAGTACTTC.

The chain employs TRBV19 and TRBJ1-4; the D is unclear. Per the germline V gene, CDR1 is LNHDA and CDR2 is SQIVND (reference sequence). This CDR3 has 11 amino acids. Trimming took 9 bases from V and 3 from J, leaving 5 bases between them. CDR3 bases: TGTGCCAGCTTTTCTAATGAAAAACTGTTTTTT. Protein product: CASFSNEKLFF.

This clone was observed a few times. The chain is built from TRBV7-2 and TRBJ1-5; D perhaps matches TRBD1 (6 bases). CDR1 and CDR2 (germline): SGHTA, FQGNSA. Trimming shortened V by 5 bases and J by 6 bases, and 11 bases separated the two germline ends. This CDR3 region has 13 residues. The CDR3 bases are TGTGCCAGCAGCCGGGGGGCCGGTCAGCCCCAGCATTTT. It yields the protein CASSRGAGQPQHF. The complete variable domain, with remaining parts taken from reference TRBV7-2 and TRBJ1-5, reads GAGVSQSPSNKVTEKGKDVELRCDPISGHTALYWYRQSLGQGLEFLIYFQGNSAPDKSGLPSDRFSAERTGGSVSTLTIQRTQQEDSAVYLCASSRGAGQPQHFGDGTRLSIL.

This chain joins TRBV29-1 and TRBJ2-4; 8 bases line up with TRBD1. The CDR3 spans 13 residues. V trimming: 5 bases; J trimming: 6 bases; junction bases outside the gene matches: 6. The germline gives CDR1 SQVTM, CDR2 ANQGSEA. The CDR3 sequence: CSVSTGVGNIQYF. CDR3 sequence (DNA): TGCAGCGTTTCGACAGGGGTGGGAAACATTCAGTACTTC.

This sequence joins TRBV29-1 and TRBJ2-1; 11 bases match TRBD1. Germline-derived CDR1 and CDR2 are SQVTM and ANQGSEA. The V and J ends lost 0 bases and 4 bases, in that order; junction bases with no gene match: 8. This CDR3 has 17 residues. CDR3: CSVEDLRTGGFYNEQFF. The CDR3 nucleotides are TGCAGCGTTGAAGATCTCCGGACAGGGGGCTTTTACAATGAGCAGTTCTTC.

The rearrangement uses TRBV18 and TRBJ1-4; 9 bases fit TRBD1. CDR1 and CDR2 (germline): KGHSH, LQKENI. V gave up 0 bases and J gave up 6 bases; unmatched junction bases: 2. The CDR3 loop spans 15 amino acids. CDR3 DNA: TGTGCCAGCTCACCACCGAGGGACAGGGATGAAAAACTGTTTTTT. This encodes CASSPPRDRDEKLFF.

The J gene is TRBJ2-7, the V gene TRBV2, with a tentative D call TRBD1 (6 bases). CDR3 length equals 16 residues. The V gene lost 6 bases and the J gene lost 0 bases, with 18 bases spanning the gap. Germline lookup yields CDR1 SNHLY and CDR2 FYNNEI. CDR3 DNA sequence: TGTGCCAGCAGGTTACAGGGCCTAGGGGCCTCCTACGAGCAGTACTTC. This translates into CASRLQGLGASYEQYF.

This chain links TRBV9 with TRBJ1-2, with D possibly matching TRBD1 (5 bases). Germline V gives CDR1 SGDLS, CDR2 YYNGEE. The CDR3 is 15 residues long. V was cut by 3 bases and J by 8 bases, with 20 bases left in between. CDR3 in DNA: TGTGCCAGCAGCGCGGGCTCTGGAGGGGCGCAGGGCTACACCTTC. Translating it yields CASSAGSGGAQGYTF.